A single sample gave rise to the 21 T cell receptor beta chains below, sequenced in a study of T-cell memory formation after mild COVID-19. Via MiXCR, TCRdb re-called the 5' RACE reads, giving one row per CDR3 protein. The table shows roughly 86,000 distinct CDR3 sequences, with around an eighth occurring only once. Input material: PBMCs or a T cell subset sorted from them (not recorded which). The receptors come from an adult woman who had mild COVID-19 (a few samples of this study predate the infection). Cell type and time point are not known.

This chain uses TRBV2 with TRBJ2-1; maybe TRBD2 (6 bases). The V and J ends lost 9 bases and 5 bases respectively, with 20 bases between them. The CDR3 is 15 amino acids. Germline values: CDR1 SNHLY, CDR2 FYNNEI. CDR3 sequence: CASHRPGLADNEQFF. As DNA, the CDR3 is TGTGCCAGTCATCGCCCGGGACTCGCTGACAATGAGCAGTTCTTC. Drawing the rest from reference TRBV2 and TRBJ2-1, the complete variable domain is EPEVTQTPSHQVTQMGQEVILRCVPISNHLYFYWYRQILGQKVEFLVSFYNNEISEKSEIFDDQFSVERPDGSNFTLKIRSTKLEDSAMYFCASHRPGLADNEQFFGPGTRLTVL.

This clonotype has ten or more counts. The chain couples TRBV24-1 to TRBJ2-2, with TRBD1 identical over 9 bases. The V and J ends lost 1 base and 6 bases, in that order; junction bases with no gene match: 5. The germline V gene encodes CDR1 KGHDR and CDR2 SFDVKD. This CDR3 is 16 amino acids long. This chain's CDR3 is CATSDFGTGLAGELFF. CDR3 nucleotide sequence: TGTGCCACCAGTGATTTCGGGACAGGGTTGGCCGGGGAGCTGTTTTTT.

In its sample, this clonotype was seen a few times. This chain connects TRBV5-1 to TRBJ2-4; weak D call: TRBD2 (5 bases). Germline assignment: CDR1 SGHRS and CDR2 YFSETQ. This CDR3 spans 14 amino acids. V was pared by 4 bases and J by 6 bases, with 14 bases between. CDR3 sequence (DNA): TGCGCCAGCAGCCTCGCGTCGGGGTCAAACATTCAGTACTTC. Translating gives CASSLASGSNIQYF.

The V and J genes are TRBV20-1 and TRBJ2-1; TRBD2 matches 7 bases. Germline lookup yields CDR1 DFQATT and CDR2 SNEGSKA (reference sequence). J gave up 0 bases and V 0 bases, and 5 bases lay outside the gene matches. CDR3 size: 16 residues. Written as DNA, the CDR3 is TGCAGTGCTAGAGATAACCTAGCGGACTCCTACAATGAGCAGTTCTTC. Translated, it gives CSARDNLADSYNEQFF.

In this sample, this clonotype turned up many times. The chain employs TRBV5-1 and TRBJ2-3; 12 bases are a match to TRBD2. The germline V gene encodes CDR1 SGHRS and CDR2 YFSETQ. V lost 3 bases to trimming and J lost 0 bases; unmatched junction nucleotides: 11. There are 19 residues in the CDR3. This CDR3 is CASSWGLAGPKSSTDTQYF. The CDR3 DNA is TGCGCCAGCAGCTGGGGACTAGCGGGCCCCAAAAGTAGCACAGATACGCAGTATTTT.

The chain recombines TRBV12-3 or TRBV12-4 with TRBJ2-1; 7 bases are a match to TRBD2. This CDR3 spans 15 amino acids. Trimming removed 6 bases from V and 4 bases from J; junction bases left unmatched: 9. CDR3 in amino acids: CASRAGTTSYNEQFF. DNA for the CDR3: TGTGCCAGCAGGGCCGGGACTACTTCTTACAATGAGCAGTTCTTC.

CDR3 amino acids: CASSEGGALRLTSGDPYEQYF. The CDR3 DNA is TGTGCCAGCAGTGAAGGCGGGGCGCTACGCTTAACTAGCGGGGACCCCTACGAGCAGTACTTC. V and J are TRBV2 and TRBJ2-7, with 10 bases lining up with TRBD2. The CDR3 runs to 21 residues. The V gene end was trimmed by 1 base and the J gene end by 2 bases; junction bases not matched to a gene: 20. The germline gives CDR1 SNHLY, CDR2 FYNNEI.

With regard to this clonotype: A much larger clone differs from this one at a single base, so this may be a read error. J is TRBJ2-3 and V is TRBV11-2; D is uncertain. The CDR3 runs to 11 residues. CDR1 SGHAT and CDR2 FQNNGV come from the germline V gene. V dropped 5 bases and J dropped 4 bases, with 4 bases sitting between them. The CDR3: CASSPADTQYF. For the CDR3, the DNA is TGTGCCAGCAGCCCCGCAGATACGCAGTATTTT.

This clonotype was recorded a few times. J is TRBJ1-5 and V is TRBV7-6; 7 nucleotides align to TRBD1. Unmatched junction bases numbered 7, after V lost 4 bases and J lost 7 bases. This CDR3 has 14 amino acids. Germline values: CDR1 SGHVS, CDR2 FNYEAQ. The CDR3 region has the DNA TGTGCCAGCAGCTCAGGGGGGTCAGGGCAGCCCCAGCATTTT. Residues: CASSSGGSGQPQHF. Combining the CDR3 with reference TRBV7-6 and TRBJ1-5 gives the whole variable domain GAGVSQSPRYKVTKRGQDVALRCDPISGHVSLYWYRQALGQGPEFLTYFNYEAQQDKSGLPNDRFSAERPEGSISTLTIQRTEQRDSAMYRCASSSGGSGQPQHFGDGTRLSIL.

The V gene is TRBV20-1, the J gene TRBJ2-2, with 9 bases matching TRBD1. The CDR3 sequence is 16 residues long. CDR1 is DFQATT and CDR2 is SNEGSKA in the germline V gene (reference sequence). Trimming at V came to 0 bases and at J to 3 bases, leaving 5 bases not matched to a gene. CDR3 coding DNA: TGCAGTGCTAGAGATCGGGACAGGGATTACACCGGGGAGCTGTTTTTT. It specifies CSARDRDRDYTGELFF.

This clonotype was detected a few times. V is TRBV4-2 and J is TRBJ2-7; D not resolved. CDR1 is LGHNA and CDR2 is YNFKEQ in the germline V gene. The length of the CDR3 is 14 residues. Deletions cut 0 bases from V and 4 bases from J, with 10 bases between. CDR3 residues: CASSQELPGYEQYF. The DNA for the CDR3 is TGTGCCAGCAGCCAAGAACTCCCTGGATACGAGCAGTACTTC.

This clonotype has just a few counts. The chain is built from TRBV4-3 and TRBJ2-7, with 9 bases lining up with TRBD2. Losses at the gene ends were 0 bases for V and 3 bases for J; bases not matched to a gene: 6. Germline assignment: CDR1 LGHNA and CDR2 YSLEER. This CDR3 is 16 amino acids long. CDR3 DNA sequence: TGCGCCAGCAGCCAAGAACCTACTAGCGGGTTCTACGAGCAGTACTTC. Protein sequence: CASSQEPTSGFYEQYF.

The chain recombines TRBV7-6 with TRBJ1-5; no firm D call. The ends were cut back, 3 bases at V and 1 base at J, with 7 bases in the middle. CDR1 is SGHVS and CDR2 is FNYEAQ in the germline V gene. This CDR3 is built from 14 residues. For the CDR3, the DNA is TGTGCCAGCAGCTTGCTGGGCAGCAATCAGCCCCAGCATTTT. This codes for CASSLLGSNQPQHF.

This clonotype was counted a few times. The CDR3 here is CASSIETGLSNQPQHF. In DNA form, the CDR3 reads TGTGCCAGCAGCATCGAAACAGGGCTAAGCAATCAGCCCCAGCATTTT. The chain joins TRBV12-3 or TRBV12-4 to TRBJ1-5; D may be TRBD1 (6 bases). The CDR3 spans 16 residues. V lost 6 bases to trimming and J lost 1 base, with 16 bases between them.

This chain uses TRBV29-1 with TRBJ2-2; 9 bases are a match to TRBD1. CDR1 SQVTM and CDR2 ANQGSEA come from the germline V gene. The CDR3 runs 15 residues. The J segment lost 6 bases and the V segment lost 5 bases, leaving 10 bases of the junction unmatched. CDR3 coding DNA: TGCAGCGTTCTTTGGGACAGGGAAACATCCGGGGAGCTGTTTTTT. This translates into CSVLWDRETSGELFF.

The genes are TRBV12-3 or TRBV12-4 and TRBJ2-5; tentatively, D is TRBD1 or TRBD2 (5 bases each). V was trimmed by 2 bases and J by 1 base, leaving 8 bases between them. CDR3 length: 14 amino acids. CDR3 DNA: TGTGCCAGCAGTTTAACGGGACCCCAAGAGACCCAGTACTTC. Its translation is CASSLTGPQETQYF.

This clonotype was counted between two and nine times. The CDR3, as DNA: TGTGCCAGTAGTATAAGGACAGGTTGGCCGAACACTGAAGCTTTCTTT. This translates into CASSIRTGWPNTEAFF. This chain uses TRBV19 with TRBJ1-1; 7 bases match TRBD1. Germline CDR1 LNHDA, CDR2 SQIVND (reference sequence). The junction had 7 bases not matched to a gene; V was cut back by 2 bases and J by 1 base. CDR3 length: 16 residues.

This clonotype was seen only a few times. The chain couples TRBV3-1 to TRBJ2-1, with unresolved D. In germline, CDR1 is LGHDT, CDR2 YNNKEL (reference sequence). Between the trimmed V and J ends, which lost 0 bases and 5 bases, there was a span of 14 bases. The CDR3 is 16 amino acids. The CDR3 is CASSQDRAGSHNEQFF. The CDR3, as DNA: TGTGCCAGCAGCCAAGATCGGGCTGGTTCTCACAATGAGCAGTTCTTC.

The chain links TRBV12-3 or TRBV12-4 to TRBJ2-3; 8 bases agree with TRBD1. The CDR3 loop spans 15 amino acids. Germline trimming cut 5 bases from V and 5 bases from J; bases unmatched to any gene: 9. The CDR3, as DNA: TGTGCCAGCAGTCCCCGGGGACAGGTTTTAGATACGCAGTATTTT. It yields the protein CASSPRGQVLDTQYF.

This sequence joins TRBV15 and TRBJ1-1, with D unclear. The CDR3 totals 13 residues. Trimming pared 0 bases from V and 1 base from J, leaving 3 bases between. Germline-derived CDR1 and CDR2 are LNHNV and YYDKDF (reference sequence). CDR3 amino acids: CATSREGNTEAFF. Written as DNA, the CDR3 is TGTGCCACCAGCAGAGAGGGGAACACTGAAGCTTTCTTT.

This clonotype showed up just a few times. This chain connects TRBV20-1 to TRBJ2-7, with 9 bases matching TRBD1. Germline loops: CDR1 DFQATT, CDR2 SNEGSKA (reference sequence). The V segment lost 0 bases and the J segment 1 base; nucleotides outside the gene matches: 7. The CDR3 contains 16 residues. Written as DNA, the CDR3 is TGCAGTGCTAGAGAACAAGGGACAGGGATTTCCTACGAGCAGTACTTC. Translation gives CSAREQGTGISYEQYF.